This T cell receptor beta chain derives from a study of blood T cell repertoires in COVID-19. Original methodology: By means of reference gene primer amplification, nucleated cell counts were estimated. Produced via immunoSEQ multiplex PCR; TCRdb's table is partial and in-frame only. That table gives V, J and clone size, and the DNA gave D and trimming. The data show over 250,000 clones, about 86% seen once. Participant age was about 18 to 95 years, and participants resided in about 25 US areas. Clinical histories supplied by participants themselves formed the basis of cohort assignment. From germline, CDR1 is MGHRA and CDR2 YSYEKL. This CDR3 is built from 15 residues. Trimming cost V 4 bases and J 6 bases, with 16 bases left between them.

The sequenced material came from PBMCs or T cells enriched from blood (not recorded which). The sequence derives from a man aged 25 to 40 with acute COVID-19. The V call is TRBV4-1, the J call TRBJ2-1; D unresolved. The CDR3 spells CASSPPPEFTNEQFF. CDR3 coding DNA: TGCGCCAGCAGCCCCCCTCCGGAGTTCACCAATGAGCAGTTCTTC.